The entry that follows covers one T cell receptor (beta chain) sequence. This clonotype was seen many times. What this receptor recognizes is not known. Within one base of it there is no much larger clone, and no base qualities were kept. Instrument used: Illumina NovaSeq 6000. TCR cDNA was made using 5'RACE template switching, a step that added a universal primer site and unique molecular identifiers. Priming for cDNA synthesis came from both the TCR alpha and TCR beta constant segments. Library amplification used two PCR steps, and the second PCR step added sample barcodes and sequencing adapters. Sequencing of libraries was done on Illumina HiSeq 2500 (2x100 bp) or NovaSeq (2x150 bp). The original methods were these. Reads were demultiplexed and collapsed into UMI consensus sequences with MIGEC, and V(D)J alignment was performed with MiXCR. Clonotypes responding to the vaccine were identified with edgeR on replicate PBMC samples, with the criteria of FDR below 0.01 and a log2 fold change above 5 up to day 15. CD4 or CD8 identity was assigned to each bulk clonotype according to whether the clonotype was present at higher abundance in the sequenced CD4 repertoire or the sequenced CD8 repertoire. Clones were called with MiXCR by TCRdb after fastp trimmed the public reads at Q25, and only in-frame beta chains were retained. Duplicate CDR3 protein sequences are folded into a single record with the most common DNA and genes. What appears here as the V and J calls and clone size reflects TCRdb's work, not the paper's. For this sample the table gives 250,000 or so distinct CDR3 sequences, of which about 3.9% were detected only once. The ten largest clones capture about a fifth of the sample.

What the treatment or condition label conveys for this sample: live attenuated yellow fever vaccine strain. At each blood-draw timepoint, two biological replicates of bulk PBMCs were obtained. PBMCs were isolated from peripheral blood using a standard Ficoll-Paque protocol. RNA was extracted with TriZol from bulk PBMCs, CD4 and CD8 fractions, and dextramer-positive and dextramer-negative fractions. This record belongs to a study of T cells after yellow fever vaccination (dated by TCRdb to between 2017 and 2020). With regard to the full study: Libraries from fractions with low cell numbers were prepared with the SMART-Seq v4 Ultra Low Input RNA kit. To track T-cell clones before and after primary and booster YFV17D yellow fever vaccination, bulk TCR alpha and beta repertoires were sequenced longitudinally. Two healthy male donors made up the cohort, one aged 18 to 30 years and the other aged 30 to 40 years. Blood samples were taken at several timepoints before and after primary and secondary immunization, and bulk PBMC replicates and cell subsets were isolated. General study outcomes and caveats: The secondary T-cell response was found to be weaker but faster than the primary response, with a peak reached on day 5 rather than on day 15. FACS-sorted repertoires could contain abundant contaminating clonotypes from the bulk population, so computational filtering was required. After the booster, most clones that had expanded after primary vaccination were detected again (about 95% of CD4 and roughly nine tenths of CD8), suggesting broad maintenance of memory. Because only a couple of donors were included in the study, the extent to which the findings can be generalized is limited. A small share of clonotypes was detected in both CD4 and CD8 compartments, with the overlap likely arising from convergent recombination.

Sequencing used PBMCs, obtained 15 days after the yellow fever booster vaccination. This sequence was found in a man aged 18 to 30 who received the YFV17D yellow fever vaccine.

The sequenced DNA: TGTGCCAGCAGTTGGACAGTTAGCAATCAGCCCCAGCATTTT. This encodes CASSWTVSNQPQHF. The chain couples TRBV7-2 to TRBJ1-5; TRBD1 might be the D gene, on 6 matching bases. For CDR1 and CDR2, the germline V gene lists SGHTA and FQGNSA. Including cysteine and phenylalanine, the CDR3 has 14 amino acids. Left in the record is the CDR3 DNA by itself, 42 bases read in frame from the first base. At the junction V is shortened by 6 bases and J by 0 bases, with 9 bases in between. The entire variable domain, with the stretches around the CDR3 drawn from the reference TRBV7-2 and TRBJ1-5 proteins, is GAGVSQSPSNKVTEKGKDVELRCDPISGHTALYWYRQSLGQGLEFLIYFQGNSAPDKSGLPSDRFSAERTGGSVSTLTIQRTQQEDSAVYLCASSWTVSNQPQHFGDGTRLSIL.